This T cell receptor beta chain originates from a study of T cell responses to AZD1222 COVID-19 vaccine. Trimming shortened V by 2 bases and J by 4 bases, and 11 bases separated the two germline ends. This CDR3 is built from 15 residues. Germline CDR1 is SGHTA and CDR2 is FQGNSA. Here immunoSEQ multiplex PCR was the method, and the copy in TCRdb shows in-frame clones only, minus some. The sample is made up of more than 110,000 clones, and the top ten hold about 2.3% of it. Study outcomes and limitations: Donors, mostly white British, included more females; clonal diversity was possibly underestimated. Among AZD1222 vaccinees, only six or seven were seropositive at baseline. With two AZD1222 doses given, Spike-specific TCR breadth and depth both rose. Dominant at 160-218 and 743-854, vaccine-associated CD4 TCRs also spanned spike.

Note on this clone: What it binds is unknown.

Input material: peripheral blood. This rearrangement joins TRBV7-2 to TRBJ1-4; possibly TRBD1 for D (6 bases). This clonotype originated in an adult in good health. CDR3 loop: CASSLRGHGNEKLFF. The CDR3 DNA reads TGTGCCAGCAGCTTAAGGGGACACGGTAATGAAAAACTGTTTTTT.